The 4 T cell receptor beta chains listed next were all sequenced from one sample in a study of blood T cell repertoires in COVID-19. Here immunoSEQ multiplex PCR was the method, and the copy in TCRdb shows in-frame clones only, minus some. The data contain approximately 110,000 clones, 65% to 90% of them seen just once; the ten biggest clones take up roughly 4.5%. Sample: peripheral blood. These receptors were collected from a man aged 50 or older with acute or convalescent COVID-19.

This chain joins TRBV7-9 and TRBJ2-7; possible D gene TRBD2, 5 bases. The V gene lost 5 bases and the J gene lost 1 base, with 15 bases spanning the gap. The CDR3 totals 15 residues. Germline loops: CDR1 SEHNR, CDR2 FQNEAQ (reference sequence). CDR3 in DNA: TGTGCCAGCAGCCCCGGGATTTCCCTTTCCTACGAGCAGTACTTC. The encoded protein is CASSPGISLSYEQYF.

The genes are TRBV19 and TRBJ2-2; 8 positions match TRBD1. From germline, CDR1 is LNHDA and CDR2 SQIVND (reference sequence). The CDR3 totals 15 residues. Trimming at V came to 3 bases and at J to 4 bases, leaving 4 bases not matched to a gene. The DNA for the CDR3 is TGTGCCAGTAGTATTCGACAGGGGTCCACCGGGGAGCTGTTTTTT. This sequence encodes CASSIRQGSTGELFF.

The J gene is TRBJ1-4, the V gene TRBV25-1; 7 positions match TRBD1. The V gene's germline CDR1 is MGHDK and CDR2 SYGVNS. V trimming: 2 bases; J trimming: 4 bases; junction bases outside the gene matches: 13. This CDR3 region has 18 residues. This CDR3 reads CASSEKTLPGQINEKLFF. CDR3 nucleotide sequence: TGTGCCAGCAGTGAAAAGACACTCCCGGGACAGATTAATGAAAAACTGTTTTTT.

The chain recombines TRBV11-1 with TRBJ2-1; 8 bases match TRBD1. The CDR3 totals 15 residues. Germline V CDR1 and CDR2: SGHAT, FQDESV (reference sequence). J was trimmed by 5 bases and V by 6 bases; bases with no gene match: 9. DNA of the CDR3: TGTGCCAGCAGTCGCCCCGGGACAGGCAACAATGAGCAGTTCTTC. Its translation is CASSRPGTGNNEQFF.